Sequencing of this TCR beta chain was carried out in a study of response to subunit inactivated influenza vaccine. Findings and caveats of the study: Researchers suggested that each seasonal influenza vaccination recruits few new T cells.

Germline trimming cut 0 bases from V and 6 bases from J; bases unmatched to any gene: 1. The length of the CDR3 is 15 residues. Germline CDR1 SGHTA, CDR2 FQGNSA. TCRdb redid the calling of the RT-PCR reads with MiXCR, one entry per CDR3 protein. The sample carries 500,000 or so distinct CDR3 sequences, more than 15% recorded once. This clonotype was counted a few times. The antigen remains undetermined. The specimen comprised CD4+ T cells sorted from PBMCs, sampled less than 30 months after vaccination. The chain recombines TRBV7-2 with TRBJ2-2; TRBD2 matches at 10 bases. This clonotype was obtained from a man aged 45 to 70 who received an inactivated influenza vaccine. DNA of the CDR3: TGTGCCAGCAGCTTAGCTAGCGGGGGGCCCGGGGAGCTGTTTTTT. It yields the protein CASSLASGGPGELFF.